Listed here are 12 T cell receptor beta chains from one sample, sequenced in a study of blood T cell repertoires in COVID-19. This table comes from immunoSEQ multiplex PCR, and its TCRdb copy is limited to in-frame clones, with some not included. The sample consists of about 240,000 clones, 80% to 90% of them appearing once. The source material was PBMCs or T cells enriched from blood (not recorded which). The source of these receptors is a woman aged 30 to 39 with acute COVID-19.

This sequence joins TRBV4-1 and TRBJ1-4; the D gene is possibly TRBD1 (6 bases). CDR1 is MGHRA and CDR2 is YSYEKL in the germline V gene. The germline V and J ends were trimmed by 2 bases and 0 bases, with 13 bases remaining between them. CDR3 length: 17 amino acids. The CDR3, as DNA: TGCGCCAGCAGCCAACCCTGGGGGCTAGCAACTAATGAAAAACTGTTTTTT. Translated, it gives CASSQPWGLATNEKLFF.

The J gene is TRBJ2-1, the V gene TRBV6-6; 8 nucleotides agree with TRBD1. Germline-derived CDR1 and CDR2 are MNHNY and SVGAGI (reference sequence). The CDR3 is made up of 13 amino acids. The ends lost 5 bases at V and 7 bases at J; junction bases unmatched: 4. Here the CDR3 DNA reads TGTGCCAGCAGTCTGGGACAGGAGAATGAGCAGTTCTTC. This codes for CASSLGQENEQFF.

The chain employs TRBV20-1 and TRBJ2-7; TRBD2 matches 7 bases. The CDR3 runs 12 residues. Looked up from germline, CDR1 is DFQATT and CDR2 is SNEGSKA (reference sequence). The ends lost 3 bases at V and 3 bases at J; junction bases unmatched: 2. Here the CDR3 reads CSASGGVYEQYF. The DNA for the CDR3 is TGCAGTGCTAGTGGGGGGGTCTACGAGCAGTACTTC.

This chain links TRBV7-9 with TRBJ1-2; 7 nucleotides agree with TRBD1. Germline V lookup: CDR1 SEHNR, CDR2 FQNEAQ (reference sequence). The CDR3 sequence is 15 residues long. V lost 2 bases, J lost 5 bases, and 8 bases stayed unmatched. CDR3 sequence reads: CASSLRQGWWYGYTF. The CDR3, as DNA: TGTGCCAGCAGCTTACGACAGGGTTGGTGGTATGGCTACACCTTC.

V gene TRBV7-9 combines with J gene TRBJ2-3; TRBD2 matches at 13 bases. This CDR3 has 14 residues. CDR1 and CDR2 from the germline V gene are SEHNR and FQNEAQ (reference sequence). Losses at the gene ends were 8 bases for V and 2 bases for J; bases not matched to a gene: 1. Here the CDR3 DNA reads TGTGCCAGCGGGACTAGCGGGAACACAGATACGCAGTATTTT. Its protein product is CASGTSGNTDTQYF.

J is TRBJ1-2 and V is TRBV19; possible D gene TRBD1, 6 bases. Germline V CDR1 and CDR2: LNHDA, SQIVND (reference sequence). V lost 6 bases, J lost 0 bases, and 17 bases lay in between. This CDR3 has 16 residues. CDR3 coding DNA: TGTGCCAGTAGGACTTCAGAGGACAGTTCTAACTATGGCTACACCTTC. This sequence encodes CASRTSEDSSNYGYTF.

This chain joins TRBV4-1 and TRBJ2-3; 10 positions agree with TRBD2. Germline trimming cut 1 base from V and 4 bases from J; bases unmatched to any gene: 14. The CDR3 runs to 19 residues. Germline-derived CDR1 and CDR2 are MGHRA and YSYEKL. CDR3 nucleotides: TGCGCCAGCAGCCAAGTCCCCAGCGGGGGGGCCATTGGGGCAGATACGCAGTATTTT. Its translation is CASSQVPSGGAIGADTQYF.

The CDR3 reads CASSYTTKGLAGTNEQFF. CDR3 in DNA: TGCGCCAGCAGCTATACCACGAAAGGACTAGCGGGTACGAATGAGCAGTTCTTC. The gene calls are TRBV5-1 and TRBJ2-1; 11 positions match TRBD2. Trimming at V came to 3 bases and at J to 7 bases, leaving 15 bases not matched to a gene. Germline V gene lookup returns CDR1 SGHRS and CDR2 YFSETQ. The CDR3 consists of 18 residues.

The CDR3 DNA reads TGTGCCACCAACATGGGGGCTAGCAATCAGCCCCAGCATTTT. It yields the protein CATNMGASNQPQHF. This sequence joins TRBV15 and TRBJ1-5; D is possibly TRBD1 (6 bases). Germline CDR1 is LNHNV and CDR2 is YYDKDF (reference sequence). This CDR3 comprises 14 residues. V lost 7 bases and J lost 0, with 10 bases in between.

The chain is built from TRBV6-5 and TRBJ2-2; 10 bases fit TRBD1. Germline V gene sequence: CDR1 MNHEY, CDR2 SVGAGI. V trimming: 6 bases; J trimming: 4 bases; junction bases outside the gene matches: 5. The CDR3 covers 15 residues. In DNA form, the CDR3 reads TGTGCCAGCAGCGACAGGGGGCATCCCACCGGGGAGCTGTTTTTT. It yields the protein CASSDRGHPTGELFF.

The rearrangement joins TRBV5-6 to TRBJ1-1; tentative D call: TRBD1 (5 bases). This CDR3 region has 11 residues. The ends were cut back, 1 base at V and 11 bases at J, with 9 bases in the middle. Germline CDR1 is SGHDT and CDR2 is YYEEEE. The CDR3 nucleotides read TGTGCCAGCAGCTTGAAACAGGAGGCTTTCTTT. Translating it yields CASSLKQEAFF.

DNA of the CDR3: TGTGCCAGCAGCTTGTCAGGGACAGGGGCCTACGAGCAGTACTTC. Amino acid sequence: CASSLSGTGAYEQYF. The rearrangement links TRBV5-6 to TRBJ2-7; TRBD1 matches at 10 bases. In germline, CDR1 is SGHDT, CDR2 YYEEEE. CDR3 length: 15 amino acids. V shed 1 base and J 2 bases; nucleotides not matched to a gene: 3.